This TCR beta chain was found in a study of vaccination effects on CD4 cells after COVID-19. Study as a whole: After expansion with viral peptide pools in the ViraFEST assay, antigen-specific CD4+ T cells were sequenced.

The data were produced by immunoSEQ multiplex PCR, yet TCRdb's version contains in-frame clones alone and is incomplete. The sample gives about 73,000 clones, roughly 75% of which show up once; roughly 2.3% is in the top ten. The CDR3 is 14 amino acids. Deletions cut 4 bases from V and 1 base from J, with 9 bases between. The germline V gene encodes CDR1 SGHKS and CDR2 YYEKEE (reference sequence). General observations from the study: Substantial clonal contraction characterized both infection- and vaccine-induced clones late after vaccination.

Turning to this clone: Its antigen remains unidentified.

Isolating CD4+ T cells followed roughly ten days of culture. Either the BNT162b2 or mRNA-1273 vaccine was given to participants in two doses. No vaccinee had earlier SARS-CoV-2 infection, and nucleocapsid antibodies were negative. A half-medium replacement with IL-2 medium was carried out on days 3 and 7. V usage is TRBV5-5 and J usage is TRBJ1-5; D is unclear. The sample was CD4+ T cells from PBMCs cultured without peptide, taken after COVID-19 vaccination. The sequence came from a human donor who received a COVID-19 vaccine. CDR3 sequence (DNA): TGTGCCAGCAGCGTGACGGTGAGCAATCAGCCCCAGCATTTT. It specifies CASSVTVSNQPQHF.